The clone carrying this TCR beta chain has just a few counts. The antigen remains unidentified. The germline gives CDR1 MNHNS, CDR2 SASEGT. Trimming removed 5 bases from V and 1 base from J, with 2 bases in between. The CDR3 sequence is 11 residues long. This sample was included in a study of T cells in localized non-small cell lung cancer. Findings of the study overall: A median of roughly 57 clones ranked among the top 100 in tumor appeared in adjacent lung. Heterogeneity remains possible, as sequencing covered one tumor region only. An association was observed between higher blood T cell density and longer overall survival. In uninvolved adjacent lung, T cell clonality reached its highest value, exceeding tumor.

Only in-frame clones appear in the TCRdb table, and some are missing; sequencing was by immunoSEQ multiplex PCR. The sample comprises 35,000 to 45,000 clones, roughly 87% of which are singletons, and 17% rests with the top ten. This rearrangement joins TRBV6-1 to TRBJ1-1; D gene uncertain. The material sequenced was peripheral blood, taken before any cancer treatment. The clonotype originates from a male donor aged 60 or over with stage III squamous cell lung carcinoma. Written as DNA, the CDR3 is TGTGCCAGCAGTCCGAACACTGAAGCTTTCTTT. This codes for CASSPNTEAFF.